The next 17 T cell receptor beta chains were all read from a single sample in a study of cytomegalovirus exposure and HLA in healthy donors. Generated by immunoSEQ multiplex PCR, the TCRdb table keeps only in-frame clones and is missing some. Here the sample spans some 130,000 clones, roughly nine tenths being singletons. Sequences were obtained from PBMCs. Every receptor here comes from a young woman in good health and CMV-seronegative.

The chain uses TRBV6-1 and TRBJ2-3; D gene ambiguous. V dropped 6 bases and J dropped 3 bases, with 7 bases sitting between them. Looked up from germline, CDR1 is MNHNS and CDR2 is SASEGT. The CDR3 runs to 12 residues. The CDR3 DNA sequence: TGTGCCAGCAGCGAACAGACAGATACGCAGTATTTT. This codes for CASSEQTDTQYF.

The chain links TRBV7-6 to TRBJ2-2; a weak D match, TRBD1 (6 bases). Germline-derived CDR1 and CDR2 are SGHVS and FNYEAQ. Between the trimmed V and J ends, which lost 5 bases and 6 bases, there was a span of 7 bases. CDR3 length equals 12 residues. The CDR3 DNA is TGTGCCAGCAGCCCAGGGGCCGGGGAGCTGTTTTTT. Protein sequence: CASSPGAGELFF.

V gene TRBV7-9 combines with J gene TRBJ2-7; D remains unclear. The CDR3 is made up of 13 amino acids. CDR1 and CDR2 from the germline V gene are SEHNR and FQNEAQ (reference sequence). Trimming pared 5 bases from V and 7 bases from J, leaving 15 bases between. The DNA for the CDR3 is TGTGCCAGCAGCACCCTTGGGCGACGGGAGCAGTACTTC. It encodes CASSTLGRREQYF. The entire variable domain, with the rest obtained from reference TRBV7-9 and TRBJ2-7, is as follows: DTGVSQNPRHKITKRGQNVTFRCDPISEHNRLYWYRQTLGQGPEFLTYFQNEAQLEKSRLLSDRFSAERPKGSFSTLEIQRTEQGDSAMYLCASSTLGRREQYFGPGTRLTVT.

The chain recombines TRBV7-7 with TRBJ2-1; 12 nucleotides align to TRBD2. This CDR3 is built from 16 residues. The germline V gene has CDR1 SSHAT and CDR2 FNYEAQ (reference sequence). Trimming took 5 bases from V and 6 from J; bases not matched to a gene: 8. The DNA for the CDR3 is TGTGCCAGCAGCCCCCGGACTAGCGGGGCGAGCAATGAGCAGTTCTTC. Translated, it gives CASSPRTSGASNEQFF.

The chain joins TRBV5-1 to TRBJ2-3, with TRBD1 identical over 7 bases. The V and J ends lost 4 bases and 1 base, in that order; junction bases with no gene match: 6. This CDR3 is 15 amino acids long. Germline-derived CDR1 and CDR2 are SGHRS and YFSETQ. The CDR3 DNA follows: TGCGCCAGCAGCCCTTCGACAGGGCGCACAGATACGCAGTATTTT. Amino acids: CASSPSTGRTDTQYF. The variable domain in full, completed from reference TRBV5-1 and TRBJ2-3, reads KAGVTQTPRYLIKTRGQQVTLSCSPISGHRSVSWYQQTPGQGLQFLFEYFSETQRNKGNFPGRFSGRQFSNSRSEMNVSTLELGDSALYLCASSPSTGRTDTQYFGPGTRLTVL.

The chain combines TRBV18 with TRBJ2-1, with D perhaps TRBD2 (5 bases). Germline V lookup: CDR1 KGHSH, CDR2 LQKENI. V lost 1 base to trimming and J lost 4 bases, with 14 bases between them. The CDR3 sequence is 16 residues long. CDR3: CASSPQVISGYNEQFF. In DNA form, the CDR3 reads TGTGCCAGCTCACCACAAGTAATCTCGGGGTACAATGAGCAGTTCTTC.

V usage is TRBV27 and J usage is TRBJ2-2; weak D call: TRBD2 (5 bases). The CDR3 is 11 residues long. CDR1 and CDR2 from the germline V gene are MNHEY and SMNVEV (reference sequence). V was clipped by 6 bases and J by 7 bases, with 6 bases between them. For the CDR3, the DNA is TGTGCCAGCAGGGAGGTCGGGGAGCTGTTTTTT. Protein: CASREVGELFF.

The chain employs TRBV29-1 and TRBJ2-7, with TRBD1 matching 10 bases. Germline CDR1 and CDR2: SQVTM and ANQGSEA. The V and J ends lost 7 bases and 2 bases, in that order; junction bases with no gene match: 8. This CDR3 region has 14 residues. CDR3 DNA sequence: TGCAGCGCCTGCAGGACAGGGGGAACCTACGAGCAGTACTTC. This encodes CSACRTGGTYEQYF.

This clone has ten or more counts. The chain uses TRBV5-6 and TRBJ2-1; 7 bases are shared with TRBD2. Per the germline V gene, CDR1 is SGHDT and CDR2 is YYEEEE. The CDR3 covers 13 residues. V lost 3 bases, J lost 7 bases, and 4 bases stayed unmatched. This CDR3 reads CASSWDYLNEQFF. The CDR3 DNA follows: TGTGCCAGCAGCTGGGACTACTTGAATGAGCAGTTCTTC.

The chain uses TRBV27 and TRBJ1-5; perhaps TRBD1 as D (5 bases). V was cut by 8 bases and J by 8 bases, with 16 bases left in between. Germline V gene sequence: CDR1 MNHEY, CDR2 SMNVEV (reference sequence). The CDR3 length is 13 residues. CDR3 loop: CASRRQKLEPQHF. DNA for the CDR3: TGTGCCAGCCGTCGACAGAAATTGGAGCCCCAGCATTTT.

This chain joins TRBV4-1 and TRBJ1-1, with D perhaps TRBD1 (6 bases). The V and J ends lost 3 bases and 1 base respectively, with 9 bases between them. CDR1 MGHRA and CDR2 YSYEKL come from the germline V gene. CDR3 length: 14 residues. Here the CDR3 DNA reads TGCGCCAGCAGCCACGACAGGCGGAACACTGAAGCTTTCTTT. Amino acids: CASSHDRRNTEAFF.

V gene TRBV4-1 combines with J gene TRBJ2-7, with D maybe TRBD1 (6 bases). The CDR3 totals 14 residues. V was pared by 0 bases and J by 3 bases, with 9 bases between. Germline V lookup: CDR1 MGHRA, CDR2 YSYEKL. In nucleotides, the CDR3 is TGCGCCAGCAGCCAAGAATGGACAGTCTACGAGCAGTACTTC. Protein: CASSQEWTVYEQYF.

V is TRBV2 and J is TRBJ1-3; unclear D gene. This CDR3 comprises 14 residues. Trimming shortened V by 3 bases and J by 3 bases, and 9 bases separated the two germline ends. CDR1 SNHLY and CDR2 FYNNEI come from the germline V gene. The CDR3 coding sequence is TGTGCCAGCAGTGATTCCGGGTTTGGAAACACCATATATTTT. It translates to CASSDSGFGNTIYF.

The rearrangement links TRBV9 to TRBJ2-3; D is perhaps TRBD2 (6 bases). Germline CDR1 is SGDLS and CDR2 is YYNGEE. There are 15 residues in the CDR3. The germline V and J ends were trimmed by 2 bases and 0 bases, with 10 bases remaining between them. The CDR3 DNA follows: TGTGCCAGCAGCGTGGGACTCGTAAGCACAGATACGCAGTATTTT. This gives the protein CASSVGLVSTDTQYF.

The chain links TRBV29-1 to TRBJ1-1, with no clear D. V dropped 4 bases and J dropped 4 bases, with 19 bases sitting between them. The CDR3 sequence is 15 residues long. Looked up from germline, CDR1 is SQVTM and CDR2 is ANQGSEA. The CDR3, as DNA: TGCAGCGTTGTCCCGCCTCGGGGAGTCGGCACTGAAGCTTTCTTT. It specifies CSVVPPRGVGTEAFF.

The chain links TRBV6-5 to TRBJ2-7; TRBD1 might be the D (5 bases). Germline V lookup: CDR1 MNHEY, CDR2 SVGAGI. The CDR3 loop spans 13 amino acids. With 2 bases removed from V and 6 bases from J, the gap between germline ends came to 11 bases. The CDR3 spells CASSYDVGAEQYF. In DNA, the CDR3 is TGTGCCAGCAGTTACGACGTAGGGGCCGAGCAGTACTTC.

This clone was detected ten times or more. The chain is built from TRBV6-1 and TRBJ2-6, with D possibly being TRBD1 (6 bases). Germline V gene data show CDR1 as MNHNS and CDR2 as SASEGT. Between the trimmed V and J ends, which lost 8 bases and 0 bases, there was a span of 8 bases. This CDR3 is 14 amino acids long. CDR3 DNA sequence: TGTGCCAGCGGGGACAACTCTGGGGCCAACGTCCTGACTTTC. It yields the protein CASGDNSGANVLTF.